This T cell receptor (beta chain) was recorded in a study of cytomegalovirus exposure and HLA in healthy donors. V was trimmed by 0 bases and J by 6 bases, leaving 9 bases between them. CDR1 is MGHRA, CDR2 YSYEKL, per germline. CDR3 size: 14 residues. Vbeta (60) and Jbeta (13) primers were used in the PCR. Produced via immunoSEQ multiplex PCR; TCRdb's table is partial and in-frame only. The table has about 160,000 clones, roughly 89% seen once. This clonotype was sampled from a woman in her twenties or thirties in good health and CMV-seronegative. The chain is built from TRBV4-1 and TRBJ2-1; D might be TRBD2 (6 bases). Material: PBMCs. The CDR3 here is CASSQDGGFNEQFF. CDR3 DNA sequence: TGCGCCAGCAGCCAAGATGGAGGGTTCAATGAGCAGTTCTTC.